This record concerns one TCR beta chain sequence. The data originate from a study of blood T cell repertoires in COVID-19. Study background: Samples representing acute and convalescent COVID-19 were sourced from the United States, Italy and Spain. The cDNA or gDNA used as material had been derived from T cells, B-cell-depleted T cells, or PBMCs.

Authors' data handling: Nucleated cell number was recorded as an estimate derived from reference gene primer amplification. Data came from immunoSEQ multiplex PCR; TCRdb stores just in-frame clones and leaves some out. V, J and clone size are taken as reported in that table, and D and trimming were inferred from the DNA itself. The top ten hold less than 9.5% of the sample, which has fewer than 650,000 clones, 85% to 90% seen once. With 3 bases removed from V and 3 bases from J, the gap between germline ends came to 15 bases. The CDR3 spans 16 residues. Germline loops: CDR1 GTSNPN, CDR2 SVGIG (reference sequence).

The sequence came from a woman aged 45-65 years with COVID-19, enrolled during active disease. Sequencing input: peripheral blood. The chain joins TRBV30 to TRBJ2-6, with unresolved D. CDR3 DNA sequence: TGTGCCTGGAGCAAGGAGTTCCTTAGTGGGGCCAACGTCCTGACTTTC. This encodes CAWSKEFLSGANVLTF.